Shown below are 10 T cell receptor beta chains from a single sample sequenced in a study of memory CD4+ T cells and cytomegalovirus serostatus. Single viable CD3+CD4+CD8-CD45RO+ cells were sorted as the memory CD4+ T cells. Sequenced by immunoSEQ multiplex PCR; TCRdb stores in-frame clones only, minus some. The sample carries some 50,000 clones, around 80% recorded once. Sequencing used memory CD4+ T cells from blood. All receptors come from an adult in good health and CMV-seronegative.

The V call is TRBV9, the J call TRBJ2-2, with D possibly TRBD1 on 5 matching bases. CDR1 is SGDLS, CDR2 YYNGEE, per germline. The CDR3 is made up of 15 amino acids. Trimming left V 0 bases short and J 5 bases short, with 11 bases between. The CDR3 DNA reads as TGTGCCAGCAGCGTAGAAGGGGTCTGGACCGGGGAGCTGTTTTTT. This gives the protein CASSVEGVWTGELFF.

The V call is TRBV7-2, the J call TRBJ2-1; D may be TRBD2 (6 bases). V was pared by 2 bases and J by 6 bases, with 14 bases between. Germline CDR1 and CDR2: SGHTA and FQGNSA. The CDR3 runs to 15 residues. CDR3 coding DNA: TGTGCCAGCAGCTTATCTGCGGGAAACCGCAATGAGCAGTTCTTC. Encoded protein: CASSLSAGNRNEQFF.

The chain carries TRBV18 and TRBJ1-2; a weak D match, TRBD1 (6 bases). CDR1 is KGHSH, CDR2 LQKENI, per germline. This CDR3 spans 13 amino acids. Between the trimmed V and J ends, which lost 3 bases and 4 bases, there was a span of 9 bases. CDR3 amino acids: CASSPGAIYGYTF. CDR3 coding DNA: TGTGCCAGCTCACCGGGGGCAATCTATGGCTACACCTTC. The whole variable domain, remainder taken from reference TRBV18 and TRBJ1-2, is NAGVMQNPRHLVRRRGQEARLRCSPMKGHSHVYWYRQLPEEGLKFMVYLQKENIIDESGMPKERFSAEFPKEGPSILRIQQVVRGDSAAYFCASSPGAIYGYTFGSGTRLTVV.

The rearrangement links TRBV18 to TRBJ2-7; D not resolved. CDR3 length: 12 amino acids. Germline values: CDR1 KGHSH, CDR2 LQKENI. The ends were cut back, 2 bases at V and 0 bases at J, with 2 bases in the middle. CDR3 protein: CASSPGSYEQYF. CDR3 sequence (DNA): TGTGCCAGCTCACCAGGCTCCTACGAGCAGTACTTC.

In DNA, the CDR3 is TGTGCCAGCAGCGAACAGGTTTCTGGAAACACCATATATTTT. Translation: CASSEQVSGNTIYF. This chain uses TRBV9 with TRBJ1-3, with D possibly TRBD1 on 5 matching bases. CDR1 SGDLS and CDR2 YYNGEE come from the germline V gene. V lost 3 bases and J lost 1, with 8 bases in between. CDR3 length: 14 amino acids.

The DNA for the CDR3 is TGTGCCAGCAGCTTAGCAATGAACACTGAAGCTTTCTTT. Amino acid sequence: CASSLAMNTEAFF. This rearrangement joins TRBV7-6 to TRBJ1-1; D remains unclear. V was clipped by 0 bases and J by 0 bases, with 2 bases between them. This CDR3 spans 13 amino acids. Germline loops: CDR1 SGHVS, CDR2 FNYEAQ. Full variable domain (missing parts from reference TRBV7-6 and TRBJ1-1): GAGVSQSPRYKVTKRGQDVALRCDPISGHVSLYWYRQALGQGPEFLTYFNYEAQQDKSGLPNDRFSAERPEGSISTLTIQRTEQRDSAMYRCASSLAMNTEAFFGQGTRLTVV.

The J gene is TRBJ2-7, the V gene TRBV7-2; unclear D gene. The CDR3 is 13 residues long. With 2 bases removed from V and 3 bases from J, the gap between germline ends came to 8 bases. The germline CDR1 and CDR2 sequences are SGHTA and FQGNSA. CDR3 region: CASSLREIYEQYF. CDR3 sequence (DNA): TGTGCCAGCAGCTTAAGAGAAATCTACGAGCAGTACTTC.

This clone was observed a few times. The chain combines TRBV27 with TRBJ2-1; 9 bases line up with TRBD2. Germline CDR1 MNHEY, CDR2 SMNVEV (reference sequence). This CDR3 contains 16 residues. V dropped 6 bases and J dropped 10; count of bases not matched to a gene: 16. For the CDR3, the DNA is TGTGCCAGCAGGCGAGCGGGAGGACTTCATACAAGAGAGCAGTTCTTC. Its protein product is CASRRAGGLHTREQFF.

V is TRBV28 and J is TRBJ1-5; 8 positions match TRBD1. Germline CDR1 and CDR2: MDHEN and SYDVKM. This CDR3 is built from 15 residues. V trimming: 6 bases; J trimming: 2 bases; junction bases outside the gene matches: 6. The CDR3 sequence: CASRPDRGGNQPQHF. CDR3 bases: TGTGCCAGCAGACCTGACAGGGGAGGCAATCAGCCCCAGCATTTT. The variable domain in full, completed from reference TRBV28 and TRBJ1-5, reads DVKVTQSSRYLVKRTGEKVFLECVQDMDHENMFWYRQDPGLGLRLIYFSYDVKMKEKGDIPEGYSVSREKKERFSLILESASTNQTSMYLCASRPDRGGNQPQHFGDGTRLSIL.

The chain couples TRBV28 to TRBJ2-7; D gene unclear. Germline V CDR1 and CDR2: MDHEN, SYDVKM. The V end lost 1 base, the J end lost 6 bases, and 7 bases lay between the germline ends. This CDR3 region has 12 residues. CDR3 bases: TGTGCCAGCAGTTTATCTGACCGCGAGCAGTACTTC. It specifies CASSLSDREQYF.